Below, one TCR beta chain is given with its context. Antigen: not known. The entry originates in a study of cytomegalovirus exposure and HLA in healthy donors. The study, taken as a whole, reports: A later analysis found first-cohort TCR clusters tended to co-occur in the 90 to 150 validation repertoires. It was approximately 160 TCR beta chains that were listed as cytomegalovirus-associated.

Per the germline V gene, CDR1 is SGHDT and CDR2 is YYEEEE. The CDR3 is 12 residues long. Between the trimmed V and J ends, which lost 2 bases and 5 bases, there was a span of 5 bases. It was the approximately 120-subject validation cohort, separate from the roughly 700-subject first cohort, to which the donors belonged. Assay used: immunoSEQ multiplex PCR; TCRdb lists only in-frame clones, some missing. The profile covers 35,000 to 50,000 clones, with 80% to 95% appearing a single time and roughly 2% taken by the ten largest. The sequencing sample was made of PBMCs. This sequence originates from a woman aged 18-35 years in good health and CMV-seronegative. The chain carries TRBV5-6 and TRBJ1-5; no definite D call. This CDR3 reads CASSFQDQPQHF. The DNA of the CDR3 is TGTGCCAGCAGCTTTCAGGATCAGCCCCAGCATTTT.